Below, 21 T cell receptor beta chains from the same sample are listed, as sequenced in a study of T cells in Graves' hyperthyroidism and ophthalmopathy. The CDR3 regions of TCR beta were amplified from RNA transcripts. TCR CDR3 underwent first-round RT-PCR with the HTBI primer set. TCRdb independently ran MiXCR on the multiplex PCR reads; one entry per CDR3 protein. The sample shows 550,000 to 600,000 distinct CDR3 sequences, around 45% of them seen only once. Input material: peripheral blood or thyroid tissue (not recorded which). The receptors were gathered from an adult woman with Graves' disease, either hyperthyroidism or ophthalmopathy (not recorded which).

This clonotype was found many times. J is TRBJ1-1 and V is TRBV18; perhaps TRBD1 as D (6 bases). There are 13 residues in the CDR3. V gave up 5 bases and J gave up 4 bases, with 11 bases separating them. The germline V gene has CDR1 KGHSH and CDR2 LQKENI. The chain's CDR3 is CASSWTEGTEAFF. As DNA, the CDR3 is TGTGCCAGCTCATGGACAGAAGGCACTGAAGCTTTCTTT. The full variable domain, completed using reference TRBV18 and TRBJ1-1, is NAGVMQNPRHLVRRRGQEARLRCSPMKGHSHVYWYRQLPEEGLKFMVYLQKENIIDESGMPKERFSAEFPKEGPSILRIQQVVRGDSAAYFCASSWTEGTEAFFGQGTRLTVV.

This chain links TRBV5-1 with TRBJ1-1, with D possibly being TRBD1 (5 bases). Germline-derived CDR1 and CDR2 are SGHRS and YFSETQ. Trimming stripped 4 bases from V and 1 base from J, with 8 bases between. The CDR3 is 13 amino acids. In DNA form, the CDR3 reads TGCGCCAGCAGCAAGGGGTGGAACACTGAAGCTTTCTTT. It specifies CASSKGWNTEAFF.

This clonotype was observed many times. The chain employs TRBV5-1 and TRBJ1-5; weak D call: TRBD1 (6 bases). The length of the CDR3 is 15 residues. Germline CDR1 reads SGHRS; CDR2 reads YFSETQ. Trimming cost V 7 bases and J 2 bases, with 16 bases left between them. The CDR3 protein is CASLDSRLGNQPQHF. The CDR3 DNA follows: TGCGCCAGCCTGGACAGTAGGCTTGGCAATCAGCCCCAGCATTTT.

In this sample, this clonotype turned up a few times. The CDR3 is CASSSPDVSGNTIYF. The DNA for the CDR3 is TGTGCCAGCAGTTCTCCGGATGTCTCTGGAAACACCATATATTTT. V is TRBV25-1 and J is TRBJ1-3; D gene uncertain. V gave up 5 bases and J gave up 0 bases, with 11 bases separating them. The CDR3 loop spans 15 amino acids. In germline, CDR1 is MGHDK, CDR2 SYGVNS.

The chain links TRBV15 to TRBJ1-6; D possibly corresponds to TRBD1 (6 bases). CDR3 length: 17 amino acids. Trimming took 3 bases from V and 2 from J, leaving 14 bases between them. Germline V gives CDR1 LNHNV, CDR2 YYDKDF (reference sequence). The CDR3 DNA follows: TGTGCCACCAGCAGTGCACCGGACAGAACCTATAATTCACCCCTCCACTTT. Encoded protein: CATSSAPDRTYNSPLHF.

DNA of the CDR3: TGCAGTGCTATGGGACAGGGGTCCGGAAACACCATATATTTT. Protein product: CSAMGQGSGNTIYF. The V call is TRBV20-1, the J call TRBJ1-3; 10 bases match TRBD1. Germline CDR1 and CDR2: DFQATT and SNEGSKA (reference sequence). The V and J ends lost 4 bases and 4 bases, in that order; junction bases with no gene match: 4. This CDR3 spans 14 amino acids.

This clonotype was recorded at least ten times. The chain couples TRBV13 to TRBJ1-1; D remains ambiguous. With 3 bases removed from V and 4 bases from J, the gap between germline ends came to 9 bases. The CDR3 totals 13 residues. Germline values: CDR1 PRHDT, CDR2 FYEKMQ (reference sequence). CDR3 in amino acids: CASSLWRPTEAFF. CDR3 DNA sequence: TGTGCCAGCAGCTTGTGGCGGCCCACTGAAGCTTTCTTT.

The gene calls are TRBV20-1 and TRBJ1-5; TRBD1 agrees at 9 bases. The junction had 4 bases not matched to a gene; V was cut back by 1 base and J by 6 bases. The CDR3 spans 14 residues. Per germline, CDR1 DFQATT and CDR2 SNEGSKA (reference sequence). CDR3 in amino acids: CSARAGQGGQPQHF. CDR3 coding DNA: TGCAGTGCTAGAGCGGGACAGGGAGGTCAGCCCCAGCATTTT.

Regarding this clonotype: At one of its ends the junction is not consistent with the germline gene, which may arise from a read error. The CDR3: CASSLETGGEEYF. CDR3 DNA: TGTGCCAGCAGCTTGGAGACAGGGGGCGAGGAGTACTTC. V usage is TRBV5-4 and J usage is TRBJ2-7; 10 bases are shared with TRBD1. CDR3 size: 13 residues. The V gene's germline CDR1 is SGHNT and CDR2 YYREEE (reference sequence).

The chain is built from TRBV7-2 and TRBJ1-4, with D perhaps matching TRBD1 (5 bases). Germline V gene lookup returns CDR1 SGHTA and CDR2 FQGNSA. The length of the CDR3 is 16 residues. V shed 3 bases and J shed 7 bases, with 18 bases lying between them. In DNA form, the CDR3 reads TGTGCCAGCAGCTTGGGGACTAGCGGGGAAGGTGAAAAACTGTTTTTT. Its protein product is CASSLGTSGEGEKLFF.

This clonotype was counted ten times or more. The chain is built from TRBV7-2 and TRBJ2-5; 13 bases line up with TRBD2. The CDR3 extends over 16 amino acids. The V segment lost 0 bases and the J segment 5 bases; nucleotides outside the gene matches: 3. Germline V gene sequence: CDR1 SGHTA, CDR2 FQGNSA. The CDR3 DNA reads as TGTGCCAGCAGCTTAGCTGGGACTAGCGGGACGGAGACCCAGTACTTC. Its protein is CASSLAGTSGTETQYF.

This clonotype was detected ten times or more. This sequence joins TRBV4-1 and TRBJ1-4, with D hard to call. Trimming removed 6 bases from V and 8 bases from J, with 13 bases in between. The CDR3 has 13 amino acids. Germline loops: CDR1 MGHRA, CDR2 YSYEKL. The CDR3 DNA sequence: TGCGCCAGCAGAGGAACTGTCAACGAAAAACTGTTTTTT. This codes for CASRGTVNEKLFF.

Only one count was recorded for this clonotype. Possible read error: a much larger clone is one base away. V and J are TRBV14 and TRBJ1-1, with no clear D. Germline V lookup: CDR1 SGHDN, CDR2 FVKESK. This CDR3 has 14 residues. V was shortened by 4 bases and J by 3 bases, with 12 bases between the two germline ends. The CDR3 coding sequence is TGTGCCAGCAGCCCAAGTCCGGGTTACACTGAAGCTTTCTTT. This encodes CASSPSPGYTEAFF.

This clonotype showed up many times. The chain combines TRBV2 with TRBJ1-1, with 7 nucleotides matching TRBD1. In germline, CDR1 is SNHLY, CDR2 FYNNEI. The CDR3 spans 13 residues. Losses at the gene ends were 7 bases for V and 4 bases for J; bases not matched to a gene: 6. The CDR3, as DNA: TGTGCCAGCACGGGAAACAGGGGCACTGAAGCTTTCTTT. Its protein product is CASTGNRGTEAFF.

The table lists this clonotype with many counts. The genes are TRBV29-1 and TRBJ2-7; TRBD2 aligns across 7 bases. The J segment lost 5 bases and the V segment lost 6 bases, leaving 16 bases of the junction unmatched. The V gene's germline CDR1 is SQVTM and CDR2 ANQGSEA. The CDR3 contains 15 residues. The CDR3 here is CSVLGGGGRGHEQYF. DNA for the CDR3: TGCAGCGTCTTGGGGGGTGGCGGGAGAGGTCACGAGCAGTACTTC.

This clonotype was counted ten times or more. V is TRBV5-6 and J is TRBJ2-6, with 8 bases matching TRBD1. CDR1 is SGHDT, CDR2 YYEEEE, per germline. V shed 0 bases, J shed 4 bases, and the junction held 6 bases outside the gene matches. The CDR3 has 17 amino acids. CDR3 protein: CASSLGGQGSGANVLTF. The CDR3 coding sequence is TGTGCCAGCAGCTTGGGTGGACAGGGCTCCGGGGCCAACGTCCTGACTTTC. Variable domain in full (rest from reference TRBV5-6 and TRBJ2-6): DAGVTQSPTHLIKTRGQQVTLRCSPKSGHDTVSWYQQALGQGPQFIFQYYEEEERQRGNFPDRFSGHQFPNYSSELNVNALLLGDSALYLCASSLGGQGSGANVLTFGAGSRLTVL.

As DNA, the CDR3 is TGTGCCAGCAGCGTAGAAGACGGTGATTCACCCCTCCACTTT. Protein: CASSVEDGDSPLHF. The V and J genes are TRBV9 and TRBJ1-6; the D is unclear. CDR1 and CDR2 (germline): SGDLS, YYNGEE. The ends were cut back, 0 bases at V and 8 bases at J, with 9 bases in the middle. CDR3 size: 14 residues.

This clonotype was seen repeatedly, ten times or more. The V gene is TRBV2, the J gene TRBJ2-1; TRBD2 aligns across 7 bases. Germline trimming cut 4 bases from V and 1 base from J; bases unmatched to any gene: 4. The CDR3 contains 15 residues. CDR1 and CDR2 from the germline V gene are SNHLY and FYNNEI. CDR3 DNA: TGTGCCAGCAGTGTGCAGCGGGGATCCTACAATGAGCAGTTCTTC. Protein sequence: CASSVQRGSYNEQFF.

The chain has TRBV20-1 and TRBJ2-7; tentatively, D is TRBD2 (6 bases). Trimming removed 3 bases at V and 1 base at J, with 19 bases between. Germline loops: CDR1 DFQATT, CDR2 SNEGSKA (reference sequence). This CDR3 is built from 16 residues. The CDR3 loop is CSARKMEAGGSYEQYF. The CDR3 DNA reads as TGCAGTGCTAGGAAGATGGAAGCCGGGGGTTCCTACGAGCAGTACTTC.

This clonotype was seen at least ten times. This could be a read error, since a much larger clone is one nucleotide away. The chain has TRBV19 and TRBJ1-1; D might be TRBD1 (5 bases). V shed 8 bases and J shed 7 bases, with 14 bases lying between them. The CDR3 is 12 amino acids. The germline gives CDR1 LNHDA, CDR2 SQIVND (reference sequence). CDR3 loop: CASRGIRGEAFF. The CDR3 DNA is TGTGCCAGTCGGGGCATCCGCGGTGAAGCTTTCTTT.

This clonotype was seen at least ten times. The CDR3 region is CATSDRGQGKERYQETQYF. CDR3 sequence (DNA): TGTGCCACCAGTGACCGGGGACAGGGCAAGGAGCGGTACCAAGAGACCCAGTACTTC. The V and J genes are TRBV24-1 and TRBJ2-5; 9 bases are shared with TRBD1. The germline gives CDR1 KGHDR, CDR2 SFDVKD. The ends lost 4 bases at V and 0 bases at J; junction bases unmatched: 14. This CDR3 is 19 amino acids long.